A single sample is the source of the 17 T cell receptor beta chains below, sequenced in a study of blood T cell repertoires in COVID-19. Sequenced by immunoSEQ multiplex PCR; TCRdb stores in-frame clones only, minus some. The sample records approximately 350,000 clones, around nine tenths being singletons. Sequenced material: peripheral blood. These TCRs come from a woman between 55 and 75 years old with COVID-19, enrolled during active disease.

CDR3 sequence (DNA): TGTGCCATCAGTGACGTCCTTCAGGCAAGCTCCTATAATTCACCCCTCCACTTT. Its translation: CAISDVLQASSYNSPLHF. The chain combines TRBV10-3 with TRBJ1-6; no firm D call. In germline, CDR1 is ENHRY, CDR2 SYGVKD. The V gene lost 3 bases and the J gene lost 0 bases, with 15 bases spanning the gap. The CDR3 is made up of 18 amino acids.

The chain has TRBV6-4 and TRBJ2-3, with 8 bases fitting TRBD2. V gave up 6 bases and J gave up 2 bases; unmatched junction bases: 13. Germline CDR1 is MRHNA and CDR2 is SNTAGT. This CDR3 has 17 amino acids. In DNA, the CDR3 is TGTGCCAGCAGATCCCCCATCGGGGGGGTAAACACAGATACGCAGTATTTT. Amino acid sequence: CASRSPIGGVNTDTQYF.

This chain connects TRBV2 to TRBJ2-2; a possible D gene is TRBD2 (5 bases). Trimming pared 3 bases from V and 1 base from J, leaving 9 bases between. Germline V gene data show CDR1 as SNHLY and CDR2 as FYNNEI. This CDR3 is 15 amino acids long. The CDR3 sequence is CASSDRERNTGELFF. As DNA, the CDR3 is TGTGCCAGCAGTGACCGGGAACGGAACACCGGGGAGCTGTTTTTT.

The chain joins TRBV4-1 to TRBJ1-1; D possibly corresponds to TRBD1 (5 bases). Per the germline V gene, CDR1 is MGHRA and CDR2 is YSYEKL. V was clipped by 2 bases and J by 1 base, with 11 bases between them. This CDR3 has 15 amino acids. Here the CDR3 DNA reads TGCGCCAGCAGCCAATGGGAGGGGTCGAACACTGAAGCTTTCTTT. Its protein is CASSQWEGSNTEAFF.

The chain links TRBV5-4 to TRBJ2-5; 7 bases fit TRBD1. CDR1 is SGHNT and CDR2 is YYREEE in the germline V gene (reference sequence). J gave up 5 bases and V 1 base, and 11 bases lay outside the gene matches. The CDR3 covers 16 residues. CDR3 DNA sequence: TGTGCCAGCAGCTTGCAACTGACAGGGCCGTTGGAGACCCAGTACTTC. Amino acids: CASSLQLTGPLETQYF.

The rearrangement uses TRBV6-5 and TRBJ1-2, with D maybe TRBD1 (6 bases). The CDR3 consists of 14 residues. Germline CDR1 reads MNHEY; CDR2 reads SVGAGI. Trimming shortened V by 6 bases and J by 4 bases, and 15 bases separated the two germline ends. The DNA for the CDR3 is TGTGCCAGCAGCCCGAGGACAGAAGGCTATGGCTACACCTTC. Protein: CASSPRTEGYGYTF.

This clone was seen just once. The chain uses TRBV19 and TRBJ1-1, with TRBD1 identical over 7 bases. Germline V gives CDR1 LNHDA, CDR2 SQIVND (reference sequence). V lost 5 bases to trimming and J lost 1 base; unmatched junction nucleotides: 7. The CDR3 covers 15 residues. The CDR3 reads CASSWGTASNTEAFF. The CDR3, as DNA: TGTGCCAGTAGTTGGGGGACAGCCTCGAACACTGAAGCTTTCTTT.

This clone was seen a few times. The chain recombines TRBV5-1 with TRBJ2-7; 9 bases fit TRBD1. V dropped 4 bases and J dropped 5; count of bases not matched to a gene: 10. Germline V lookup: CDR1 SGHRS, CDR2 YFSETQ. The length of the CDR3 is 15 residues. CDR3 sequence reads: CASSVAEQGADEQYF. CDR3 sequence (DNA): TGCGCCAGCAGCGTGGCAGAACAGGGGGCTGACGAGCAGTACTTC.

The chain recombines TRBV6-7 with TRBJ2-7; TRBD2 matches 12 bases. TRBV6-7 is classed as an ORF, of uncertain function. CDR3 length: 19 amino acids. V dropped 11 bases and J dropped 5; count of bases not matched to a gene: 25. The CDR3 sequence is CAPEGGPSSGGASLDEQYF. As DNA, the CDR3 is TGTGCCCCCGAGGGGGGACCCTCTAGCGGGGGGGCCTCTTTAGACGAGCAGTACTTC.

This clone has more than one count but fewer than ten. This chain joins TRBV3-1 (or the pseudogene TRBV3-2) and TRBJ2-7; D perhaps matches TRBD2 (5 bases). The CDR3 length is 14 residues. V lost 2 bases and J lost 7, with 15 bases in between. In germline, CDR1 is LGHDT, CDR2 YNNKEL (reference sequence). The CDR3 here is CASSQLYGLREQYF. The CDR3 bases are TGTGCCAGCAGCCAATTATATGGACTGCGGGAGCAGTACTTC.

The chain joins TRBV28 to TRBJ2-1; D unclear. The CDR3 has 18 amino acids. Germline loops: CDR1 MDHEN, CDR2 SYDVKM. Trimming shortened V by 6 bases and J by 2 bases, and 23 bases separated the two germline ends. The CDR3 protein is CASSSRSYNNRAYNEQFF. Here the CDR3 DNA reads TGTGCCAGCAGCTCACGCTCCTATAATAACCGTGCCTACAATGAGCAGTTCTTC. The whole variable domain, filled in from reference TRBV28 and TRBJ2-1, reads DVKVTQSSRYLVKRTGEKVFLECVQDMDHENMFWYRQDPGLGLRLIYFSYDVKMKEKGDIPEGYSVSREKKERFSLILESASTNQTSMYLCASSSRSYNNRAYNEQFFGPGTRLTVL.

The chain carries TRBV4-2 and TRBJ2-1; tentative D call: TRBD2 (5 bases). V lost 3 bases to trimming and J lost 8 bases, with 11 bases between them. This CDR3 is built from 13 residues. Per germline, CDR1 LGHNA and CDR2 YNFKEQ. The CDR3 nucleotides are TGTGCCAGCAGCCAGGGCAGCGGCGATGAGCAGTTCTTC. Amino acid sequence: CASSQGSGDEQFF.

This clone was detected a few times. The J gene is TRBJ2-7, the V gene TRBV3-1 (or the pseudogene TRBV3-2); TRBD2 aligns across 7 bases. The length of the CDR3 is 15 residues. Germline V lookup: CDR1 LGHDT, CDR2 YNNKEL (reference sequence). Losses at the gene ends were 6 bases for V and 4 bases for J; bases not matched to a gene: 12. The CDR3 sequence: CASSFYSGGNYEQYF. The DNA for the CDR3 is TGTGCCAGCAGTTTCTACTCCGGGGGGAATTACGAGCAGTACTTC.

The chain employs TRBV6-2 or TRBV6-3 and TRBJ1-6; 10 nucleotides agree with TRBD1. The CDR3 length is 16 residues. Trimming took 5 bases from V and 5 from J; bases not matched to a gene: 6. Germline V CDR1 and CDR2: MNHEY, SVGEGT. The DNA for the CDR3 is TGTGCCAGCAGTGGCGGGACAGGGGCAAATAATTCACCCCTCCACTTT. It yields the protein CASSGGTGANNSPLHF.

This clone was seen ten or more times. The genes are TRBV2 and TRBJ1-2; D not certain. CDR1 and CDR2 (germline): SNHLY, FYNNEI. Trimming cost V 6 bases and J 2 bases, with 7 bases left between them. The CDR3 runs to 12 residues. CDR3 DNA: TGTGCCAGCAGACAAAACAACTATGGCTACACCTTC. This gives the protein CASRQNNYGYTF.

The CDR3 nucleotides are TGTGCCAGCAGTCCTATCAATGGAAACACCATATATTTT. It translates to CASSPINGNTIYF. The rearrangement uses TRBV12-3 or TRBV12-4 and TRBJ1-3; D unresolved. The CDR3 spans 13 residues. Trimming cost V 5 bases and J 3 bases, with 8 bases left between them.

In DNA form, the CDR3 reads TGCGCCAGCAGCTTGGTGGCAGGTGAAGCTTTCTTT. This gives the protein CASSLVAGEAFF. V is TRBV5-1 and J is TRBJ1-1; D unresolved. CDR1 is SGHRS and CDR2 is YFSETQ in the germline V gene. The CDR3 extends over 12 amino acids. V was clipped by 0 bases and J by 7 bases, with 7 bases between them.